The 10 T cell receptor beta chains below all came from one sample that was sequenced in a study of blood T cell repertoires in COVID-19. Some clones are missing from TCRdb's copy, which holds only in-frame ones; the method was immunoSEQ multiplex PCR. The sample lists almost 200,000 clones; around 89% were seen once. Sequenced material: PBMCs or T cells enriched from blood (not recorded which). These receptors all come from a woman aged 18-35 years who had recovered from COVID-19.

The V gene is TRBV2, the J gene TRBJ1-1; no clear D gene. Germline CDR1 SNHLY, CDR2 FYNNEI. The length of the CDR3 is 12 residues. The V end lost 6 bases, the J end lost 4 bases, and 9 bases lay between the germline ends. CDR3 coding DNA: TGTGCCAGCAGCCCTACTCCCACTGAAGCTTTCTTT. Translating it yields CASSPTPTEAFF.

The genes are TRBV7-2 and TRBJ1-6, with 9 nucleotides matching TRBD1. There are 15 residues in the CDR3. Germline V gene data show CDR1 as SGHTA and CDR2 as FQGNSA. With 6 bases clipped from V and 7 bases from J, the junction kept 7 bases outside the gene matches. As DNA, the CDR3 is TGTGCCAGCAGACCTGGGACAGGGTTGAATTCACCCCTCCACTTT. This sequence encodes CASRPGTGLNSPLHF.

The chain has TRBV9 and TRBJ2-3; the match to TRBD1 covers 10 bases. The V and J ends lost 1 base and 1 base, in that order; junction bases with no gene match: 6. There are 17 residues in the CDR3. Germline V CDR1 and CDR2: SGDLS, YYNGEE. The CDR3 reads CASSVIAGTGGTDTQYF. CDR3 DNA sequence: TGTGCCAGCAGCGTAATCGCCGGGACAGGGGGCACAGATACGCAGTATTTT.

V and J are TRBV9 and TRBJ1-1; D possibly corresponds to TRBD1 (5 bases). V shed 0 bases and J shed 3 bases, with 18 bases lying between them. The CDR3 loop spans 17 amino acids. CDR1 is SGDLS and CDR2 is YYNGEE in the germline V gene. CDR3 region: CASSVEAGGLEDTEAFF. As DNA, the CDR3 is TGTGCCAGCAGCGTAGAGGCGGGGGGGTTGGAGGACACTGAAGCTTTCTTT.

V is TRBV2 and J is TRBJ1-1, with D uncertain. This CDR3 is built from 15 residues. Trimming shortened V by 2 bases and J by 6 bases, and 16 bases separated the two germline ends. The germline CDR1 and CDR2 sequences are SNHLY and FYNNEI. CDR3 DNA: TGTGCCAGCAGTGAATCCCTCATAACTTTACCTGAAGCTTTCTTT. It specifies CASSESLITLPEAFF. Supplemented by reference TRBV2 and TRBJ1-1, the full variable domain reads EPEVTQTPSHQVTQMGQEVILRCVPISNHLYFYWYRQILGQKVEFLVSFYNNEISEKSEIFDDQFSVERPDGSNFTLKIRSTKLEDSAMYFCASSESLITLPEAFFGQGTRLTVV.

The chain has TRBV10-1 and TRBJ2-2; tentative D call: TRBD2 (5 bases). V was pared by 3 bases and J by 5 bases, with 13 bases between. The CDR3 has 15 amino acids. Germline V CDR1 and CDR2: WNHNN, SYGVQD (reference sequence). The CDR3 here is CASSDPSLETGELFF. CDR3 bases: TGCGCCAGCAGTGACCCCTCACTAGAAACCGGGGAGCTGTTTTTT.

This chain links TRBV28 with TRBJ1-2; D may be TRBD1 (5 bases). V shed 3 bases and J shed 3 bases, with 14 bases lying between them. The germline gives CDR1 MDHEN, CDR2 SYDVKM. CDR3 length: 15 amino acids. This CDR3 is CASSLGGRLDYGYTF. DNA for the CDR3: TGTGCCAGCAGTTTGGGGGGGAGATTGGACTATGGCTACACCTTC.

CDR3 coding DNA: TGTGCCAGCAGTGGCCGACTAGCGGGGGGGTTTGCGGAGCAGTTCTTC. It yields the protein CASSGRLAGGFAEQFF. The chain combines TRBV6-1 with TRBJ2-1; 14 bases are a match to TRBD2. This CDR3 is built from 16 residues. Germline V gene data show CDR1 as MNHNS and CDR2 as SASEGT. Unmatched junction bases numbered 9, after V lost 4 bases and J lost 10 bases.

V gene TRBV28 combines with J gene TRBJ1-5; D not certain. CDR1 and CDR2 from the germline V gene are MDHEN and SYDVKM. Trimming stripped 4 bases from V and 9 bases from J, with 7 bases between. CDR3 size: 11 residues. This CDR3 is CASSSRLPQHF. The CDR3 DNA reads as TGTGCCAGCAGTTCTCGTCTGCCCCAGCATTTT.

This CDR3 reads CASSVTSRGRETQYF. CDR3 coding DNA: TGTGCCAGCAGCGTGACCTCCAGGGGGCGAGAGACCCAGTACTTC. The chain carries TRBV9 and TRBJ2-5; TRBD1 agrees at 8 bases. V lost 2 bases to trimming and J lost 4 bases; unmatched junction nucleotides: 7. CDR3 length: 15 amino acids. Germline assignment: CDR1 SGDLS and CDR2 YYNGEE.